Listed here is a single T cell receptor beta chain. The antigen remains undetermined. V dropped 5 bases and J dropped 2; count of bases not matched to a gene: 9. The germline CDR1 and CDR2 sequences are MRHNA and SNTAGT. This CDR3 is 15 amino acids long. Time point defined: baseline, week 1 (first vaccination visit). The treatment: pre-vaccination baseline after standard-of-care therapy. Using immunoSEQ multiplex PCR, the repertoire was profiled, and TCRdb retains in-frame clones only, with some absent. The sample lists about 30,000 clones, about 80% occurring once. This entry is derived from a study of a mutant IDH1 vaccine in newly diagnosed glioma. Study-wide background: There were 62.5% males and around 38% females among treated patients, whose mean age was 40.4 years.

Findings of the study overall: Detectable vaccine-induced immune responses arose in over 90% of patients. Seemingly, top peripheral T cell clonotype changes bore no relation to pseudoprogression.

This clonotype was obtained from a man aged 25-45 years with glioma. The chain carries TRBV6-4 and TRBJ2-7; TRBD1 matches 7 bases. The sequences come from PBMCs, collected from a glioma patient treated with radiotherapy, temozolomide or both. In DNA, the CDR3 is TGTGCCAGCAGTAAAGGGCCAGGGACAGCCTACGAGCAGTACTTC. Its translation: CASSKGPGTAYEQYF.